A selection of T cell receptor beta chains follows, all from one sample in a study of beta chain features in type 1 diabetes. Generated by immunoSEQ multiplex PCR, the TCRdb table keeps only in-frame clones and is missing some. There are a few hundred thousand clones in the sample; around 14% occur only once, and approximately 0.035% lies in the top ten. The specimen sequenced was naive CD4+ T cells from blood. These receptor sequences come from a man in his thirties or forties in good health. The CDR3 runs from the conserved cysteine through the conserved F or W. The D gene is left open where the match is weak. Clone size is stated in some rows and not others, as once, few, many or a class when expanded.

J gene	V gene	clone size	D gene	CDR3 DNA	CDR3 protein
TRBJ2-3	TRBV29-1	-	-	TGCAGCGTTGAGCGGGACCGTCGGATTAGCACAGATACGCAGTATTTT	CSVERDRRISTDTQYF
TRBJ2-3	TRBV7-3	-	-	TGTGCCAGCAGCCAGACTAGTCCAGATACGCAGTATTTT	CASSQTSPDTQYF
TRBJ1-1	TRBV9	-	-	TGTGCCAGCAGCGTAGAGAGGGGCACTGAAGCTTTCTTT	CASSVERGTEAFF
TRBJ2-7	TRBV7-6	once	-	TGTGCCAGCAGCTTAGTTCGGGGTGTAAGCTACGAGCAGTACTTC	CASSLVRGVSYEQYF
TRBJ2-5	TRBV4-3	-	TRBD2	TGCGCCAGCAGCCAAGATGTCAGCGGGAGTCTGAGTGAGACCCAGTACTTC	CASSQDVSGSLSETQYF
TRBJ2-1	TRBV14	few	TRBD2	TGTGCCAGCAGCCAAGAGGCTAGCGGGAGAAATGAGCAGTTCTTC	CASSQEASGRNEQFF
TRBJ2-3	TRBV11-2	-	TRBD2	TGTGCCAGCAGCTCCCAGACGGGGGGGAATACGCAGTATTTT	CASSSQTGGNTQYF
TRBJ2-5	TRBV19	-	-	TGTGCCAGTAGTCGGGCCCTCCAGGCGGAGACCCAGTACTTC	CASSRALQAETQYF
TRBJ2-5	TRBV27	few	TRBD1	TGTGCCAGCAACCCCGGGACAGGACAAGAGACCCAGTACTTC	CASNPGTGQETQYF
TRBJ2-1	TRBV10-3	few	-	TGTGCCATCAAAGGACAGTCATTGGATGAGCAGTTCTTC	CAIKGQSLDEQFF
TRBJ2-3	TRBV6-5	few	-	TGTGCCAGCAGTGAAAACACAGATACGCAGTATTTT	CASSENTDTQYF
TRBJ1-5	TRBV7-6	few	-	TGTGCCAGCAGCGGGGATCTTTGGCAGCCCCAGCATTTT	CASSGDLWQPQHF
TRBJ2-1	TRBV9	few	-	TGTGCCAGCAGTCCAGTGGGGGAACCCTACAATGAGCAGTTCTTC	CASSPVGEPYNEQFF
TRBJ2-5	TRBV6-5	few	-	TGTGCCAGCGGGGCCCAGGTGGGGGAGACCCAGTACTTC	CASGAQVGETQYF
TRBJ2-5	TRBV7-9	few	-	TGTGCCAGCAGCTCCAGAAATGGGGAGACCCAGTACTTC	CASSSRNGETQYF
TRBJ2-2	TRBV18	-	-	TGTGCCAGCTCACCACGAGGGACCACGGGGCTCACCGGGGAGCTGTTTTTT	CASSPRGTTGLTGELFF
TRBJ1-5	TRBV30	few	-	TGTGCCTGGAGTGTACAAACAGGGAATCAGCCCCAGCATTTT	CAWSVQTGNQPQHF
TRBJ2-3	TRBV6-5	-	-	TGTGCCAGCAGTCCATGGACTAGCACAGATACGCAGTATTTT	CASSPWTSTDTQYF
TRBJ1-1	TRBV7-2	few	TRBD1	TGTGCCAGCAGGACCCCGGGCGGGACAGATAACACTGAAGCTTTCTTT	CASRTPGGTDNTEAFF
TRBJ2-1	TRBV6-1	-	TRBD2	TGTGCCAGCAGTGAATTCGATAGCGGGAGATACAATGAGCAGTTCTTC	CASSEFDSGRYNEQFF
TRBJ2-1	TRBV7-9	-	-	TGTGCCAGCAGCTTAGATCGGGGACTTGAGCAGTTCTTC	CASSLDRGLEQFF
TRBJ2-1	TRBV14	few	-	TGTGCCAGCAGCCAAGCGGGGCGTCAGCAGTTCTTC	CASSQAGRQQFF
TRBJ1-6	TRBV19	-	-	TGTGCCAGTAGTTGGCAGGGTGGTTCACCCCTCCACTTT	CASSWQGGSPLHF
TRBJ2-6	TRBV7-6	few	-	TGTGCCAGCAGCTTAGCGATGGGAGTTGGGGCCAACGTCCTGACTTTC	CASSLAMGVGANVLTF
TRBJ2-7	TRBV20-1	few	-	TGCAGTGCTAGAGAGGACTACGAGCAGTACTTC	CSAREDYEQYF
TRBJ2-2	TRBV15	-	TRBD1	TGTGCCACCAGCAGAGAACAGGGGGCATCGACCGGGGAGCTGTTTTTT	CATSREQGASTGELFF
TRBJ1-5	TRBV25-1	few	-	TGTGCCAGCAGTGAAGGTAATCAGCCCCAGCATTTT	CASSEGNQPQHF
TRBJ2-1	TRBV4-1	few	TRBD2	TGCGCCAGCAGCCACCCCATCTTAGCGGGGGGGCCGTTCTTC	CASSHPILAGGPFF
TRBJ2-7	TRBV6-6	-	TRBD1	TGTGCCAGCAGCCGACAGGGTGACGAGCAGTACTTC	CASSRQGDEQYF
TRBJ2-1	TRBV9	-	TRBD1	TGTGCCAGCAGCGTAGCACCTTCGGGACAGGGGAGGGGTGAGCAGTTCTTC	CASSVAPSGQGRGEQFF
TRBJ2-5	TRBV7-2	few	TRBD2	TGTGCCAGCAGCTTCCAAGCGGGAGCGGGAGAGACCCAGTACTTC	CASSFQAGAGETQYF